Sequencing of this T cell receptor beta chain was carried out in a study of CD8 T cells in ankylosing spondylitis. The study's findings and limits: In peripheral blood, disease-linked CD8+ clones occurred at relatively low frequencies.

This clonotype has ten or more counts. Antigen specificity is unknown. By quantitative 5'-RACE with molecular barcodes, the TCR beta libraries were made. TCRdb recomputed calls from the 5' RACE reads with MiXCR, one row per CDR3 protein. Among some 7,600 distinct CDR3 sequences, around 8.2% were seen once, and the ten largest hold roughly 23%. Trimming removed 4 bases at V and 2 bases at J, with 11 bases between. The CDR3 is 14 residues long. The V gene's germline CDR1 is SGDLS and CDR2 YYNGEE. The origin of this receptor is a male donor with ankylosing spondylitis or in good health (not recorded which). This chain uses TRBV9 with TRBJ2-3; no clear D. The sequenced material came from blood, either unsorted or a sorted T cell fraction (not recorded which). In DNA form, the CDR3 reads TGTGCCAGCAGCAATCGGGCCCCCACAGATACGCAGTATTTT. Its protein product is CASSNRAPTDTQYF.